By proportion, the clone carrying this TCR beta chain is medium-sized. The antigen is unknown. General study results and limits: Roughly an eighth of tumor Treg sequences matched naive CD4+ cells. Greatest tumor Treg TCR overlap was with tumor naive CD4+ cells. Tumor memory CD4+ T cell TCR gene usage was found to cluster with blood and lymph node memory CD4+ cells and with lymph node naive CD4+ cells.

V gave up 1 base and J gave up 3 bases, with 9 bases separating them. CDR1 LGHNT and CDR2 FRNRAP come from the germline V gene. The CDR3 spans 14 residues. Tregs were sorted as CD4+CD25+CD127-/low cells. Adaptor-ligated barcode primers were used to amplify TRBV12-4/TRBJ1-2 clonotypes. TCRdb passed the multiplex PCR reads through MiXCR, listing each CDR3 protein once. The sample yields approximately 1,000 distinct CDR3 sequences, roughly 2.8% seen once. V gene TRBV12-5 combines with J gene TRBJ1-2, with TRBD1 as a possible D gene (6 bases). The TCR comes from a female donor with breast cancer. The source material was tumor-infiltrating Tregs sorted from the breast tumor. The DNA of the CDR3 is TGTGCTAGTGGTTTGGCCGGGACATACTATGGCTACACCTTC. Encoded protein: CASGLAGTYYGYTF.